The entry that follows covers one TCR beta chain sequence. Its antigen is currently unknown. The data derive from a study of cytomegalovirus exposure and HLA in healthy donors. The study, taken as a whole, reports: Later analysis identified a missense DCLRE1C variant that was linked to TCR beta V- and J-gene trimming. Accurate HLA-A and HLA-B prediction from TCR beta sequences was reported for most subjects.

Trimming removed 3 bases at V and 1 base at J, with 9 bases between. Per the germline V gene, CDR1 is SNHLY and CDR2 is FYNNEI. The CDR3 has 14 amino acids. Primers for the PCR totalled 60 Vbeta and 13 Jbeta. Method: immunoSEQ multiplex PCR; TCRdb's copy keeps in-frame clones and lacks some. The table lists about 60,000 clones, around 80% of them singletons. This TCR was recovered from a male donor in good health and CMV-seronegative. This sequence joins TRBV2 and TRBJ1-1, with D maybe TRBD1 (6 bases). Sequencing was carried out using PBMCs. The CDR3 here is CASSEGRGNTEAFF. The CDR3 DNA is TGTGCCAGCAGTGAGGGCAGGGGGAACACTGAAGCTTTCTTT. Together with reference TRBV2 and TRBJ1-1, the CDR3 gives the full variable domain: EPEVTQTPSHQVTQMGQEVILRCVPISNHLYFYWYRQILGQKVEFLVSFYNNEISEKSEIFDDQFSVERPDGSNFTLKIRSTKLEDSAMYFCASSEGRGNTEAFFGQGTRLTVV.